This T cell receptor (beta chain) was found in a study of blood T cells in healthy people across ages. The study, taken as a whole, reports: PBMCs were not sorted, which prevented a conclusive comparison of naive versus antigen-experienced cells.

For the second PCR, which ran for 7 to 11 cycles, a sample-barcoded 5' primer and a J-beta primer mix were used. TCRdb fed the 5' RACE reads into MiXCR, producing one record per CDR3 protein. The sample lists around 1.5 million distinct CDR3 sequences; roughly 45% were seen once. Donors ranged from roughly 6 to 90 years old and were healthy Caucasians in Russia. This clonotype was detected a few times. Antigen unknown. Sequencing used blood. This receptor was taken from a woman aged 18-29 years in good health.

DNA for the CDR3: TGTGCCAGCAGCCAGACTGTCAGCTCCTACAATGAGCAGTTCTTC. This gives the protein CASSQTVSSYNEQFF. This chain connects TRBV7-6 to TRBJ2-1; D gene ambiguous. The germline gives CDR1 SGHVS, CDR2 FNYEAQ. This CDR3 has 15 amino acids. V gave up 5 bases and J gave up 0 bases, with 11 bases separating them. Complete variable domain (other parts from reference TRBV7-6 and TRBJ2-1): GAGVSQSPRYKVTKRGQDVALRCDPISGHVSLYWYRQALGQGPEFLTYFNYEAQQDKSGLPNDRFSAERPEGSISTLTIQRTEQRDSAMYRCASSQTVSSYNEQFFGPGTRLTVL.